The sequence of this TCR beta chain was determined in a study of OX40 agonist ivuxolimab in advanced cancers. Background on the study: Given to patients was ivuxolimab, an agonistic anti-OX40 (CD134) antibody. Partial response was recorded in three patients: one hepatocellular carcinoma and two cutaneous melanoma cases. Study findings and constraints: More expanded clones were seen, on average, in CD8+ T cells than in CD4+. Also present in some nonresponders was a low level of normalized T-cell clonal expansion.

Worth noting for this clone: The antigen is unknown.

Sequenced by immunoSEQ multiplex PCR; TCRdb stores in-frame clones only, minus some. The sample gives around 14,000 clones, about 89% of which show up once; 23% is in the top ten. The CDR3 has 15 residues. The germline gives CDR1 LNHDA, CDR2 SQIVND (reference sequence). The J segment lost 5 bases and the V segment lost 3 bases, leaving 8 bases of the junction unmatched. The chain links TRBV19 to TRBJ2-7, with 9 positions matching TRBD1. The sequenced sample was CD4+ or CD8+ T cells sorted from blood, obtained in a trial of the OX40 agonist ivuxolimab. The source is an adult with an advanced solid tumor such as melanoma, head and neck, liver or kidney cancer. CDR3 residues: CASSIVGQGLDEQYF. Written as DNA, the CDR3 is TGTGCCAGTAGTATCGTGGGACAGGGTCTGGACGAGCAGTACTTC.